This TCR beta chain is from a study of radiation and T cells in renal cell carcinoma. Turning to the study itself: Nephrectomy followed 15 Gy stereotactic body radiation by 4 weeks. Notes on the study in general: Pretreatment tumor biopsies were lacking, so baseline clonotypes are unknown.

Trimming shortened V by 0 bases and J by 0 bases, and 6 bases separated the two germline ends. The CDR3 is 14 amino acids. CDR1 is MGHRA, CDR2 YSYEKL, per germline. Comments on this clone: Its antigen is unidentified.

Time point described: baseline pretreatment blood. Treatment specified: 15 Gy SBRT to primary tumor, nephrectomy 4 weeks later. Assay used: immunoSEQ multiplex PCR; TCRdb lists only in-frame clones, some missing. The table shows about 140,000 clones, with 75% to 90% occurring only once. This sample comprised blood, obtained from a patient whose treatment included radiotherapy and nephrectomy. V is TRBV4-1 and J is TRBJ2-7, with D hard to call. The origin of this receptor is a woman in her forties or fifties with renal cell carcinoma. The CDR3 region is CASSQEQSSYEQYF. CDR3 bases: TGCGCCAGCAGCCAAGAACAGAGCTCCTACGAGCAGTACTTC.